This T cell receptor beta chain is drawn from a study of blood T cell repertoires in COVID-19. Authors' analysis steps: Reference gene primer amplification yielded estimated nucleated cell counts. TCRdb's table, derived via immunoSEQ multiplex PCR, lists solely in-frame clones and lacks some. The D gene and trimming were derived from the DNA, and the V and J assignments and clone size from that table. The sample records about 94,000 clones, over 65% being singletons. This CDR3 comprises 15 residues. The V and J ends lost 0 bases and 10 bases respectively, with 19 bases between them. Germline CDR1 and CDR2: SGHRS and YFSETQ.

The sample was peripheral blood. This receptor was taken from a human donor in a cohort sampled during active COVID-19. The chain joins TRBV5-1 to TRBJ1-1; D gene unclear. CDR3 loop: CASSLAAGGPLGAFF. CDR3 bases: TGCGCCAGCAGCTTGGCCGCGGGAGGTCCCCTAGGAGCTTTCTTT.